The rows below give T cell receptor beta chains drawn from one sample of a study of identifying expanded T cells in peripheral blood. The repertoire was sequenced with immunoSEQ multiplex PCR; TCRdb's copy has only in-frame clones and lacks some. The repertoire holds approximately 120,000 clones, with roughly 84% as singletons. Sequencing used blood. These receptors all stem from a person aged 18-70 years in good health. The CDR3 runs from the conserved cysteine through the conserved F or W. The D gene is left open where the match is weak. Size values are once, few and many counts, or a class for expanded clones, and some rows have none.

size	D	V	J	DNA	CDR3
-	TRBD2	TRBV9	TRBJ2-5	TGTGCCAGCAGCGTAGGACTAGCGGGGGGAGAGACCCAGTACTTC	CASSVGLAGGETQYF
-	-	TRBV6-1	TRBJ2-1	TGTGCCAGCTCCCTCCCAACGGCGGGGAATGAGCAGTTCTTC	CASSLPTAGNEQFF
-	TRBD2	TRBV13	TRBJ2-7	TGTGCCAGTATCCGGACTAGCGGAACCTACGAGCAGTACTTC	CASIRTSGTYEQYF
-	TRBD1	TRBV10-3	TRBJ2-7	TGTGCCATCAGCAGAACCAGACAGGGAGTCGACTACGAGCAGTACTTC	CAISRTRQGVDYEQYF
-	-	TRBV11-2	TRBJ1-2	TGTGCCAGCAGCGTCACTGGTTGGGCAGACATCTCAAACTATGGCTACACCTTC	CASSVTGWADISNYGYTF
-	-	TRBV5-1	TRBJ2-7	TGCGCCAGCAGCTTGGACTTGGGACCGCTTGAGCAGTACTTC	CASSLDLGPLEQYF
-	TRBD1	TRBV6-5	TRBJ2-1	TGTGCCAGCAATCGGGACAGGGGCTACAATGAGCAGTTCTTC	CASNRDRGYNEQFF
-	-	TRBV7-2	TRBJ2-5	TGTGCCAGCAGCTTAGTCGTGGCAGGACCCTTAACCCAAGAGACCCAGTACTTC	CASSLVVAGPLTQETQYF
-	-	TRBV25-1	TRBJ1-2	TGTGCCAGCAGCCCAGCGGACTCCTACTTTGGCTACACCTTC	CASSPADSYFGYTF
-	-	TRBV5-5	TRBJ1-3	TGTGCCAGCAGCCCCCAGACAGCATCCGGAAACACCATATATTTT	CASSPQTASGNTIYF
-	TRBD1	TRBV4-1	TRBJ1-6	TGCGCCAGCAGCCAAGCCGGGACAGCGTATAATTCACCCCTCCACTTT	CASSQAGTAYNSPLHF
-	-	TRBV18	TRBJ1-2	TGTGCCAGCTCACCGAGGGAGACCCGGGGTGATGGCTACACCTTC	CASSPRETRGDGYTF
once	-	TRBV7-9	TRBJ2-3	TGTGCCAGCAGCTCCACAGATACGCAGTATTTT	CASSSTDTQYF
-	TRBD1	TRBV9	TRBJ2-7	TGTGCCAGCAGCCCAACGGACAGGGTCGACTACGAGCAGTACTTC	CASSPTDRVDYEQYF
-	-	TRBV6-5	TRBJ1-1	TGTGCCAGCAGCCGGGGGGGGTTGTATGCTTTCTTT	CASSRGGLYAFF
-	TRBD1	TRBV9	TRBJ2-2	TGTGCCAGCTCCAGGACAGGGATCGGCACCGGGGAGCTGTTTTTT	CASSRTGIGTGELFF
-	TRBD1	TRBV5-6	TRBJ2-1	TGTGCCAGCAGCATTGACAGGGGGTTCTACAATGAGCAGTTCTTC	CASSIDRGFYNEQFF
-	-	TRBV2	TRBJ1-4	TGTGCCAGCCGCCAGGGGCATAATGAAAAACTGTTTTTT	CASRQGHNEKLFF
-	-	TRBV19	TRBJ1-5	TGTGCCAGTAGTATCAGGGGCGGAGAGCTGAACAATCAGCCCCAGCATTTT	CASSIRGGELNNQPQHF
-	-	TRBV10-3	TRBJ2-3	TGTGCCATCAGTGAATGGGGAACGAGCACAGATACGCAGTATTTT	CAISEWGTSTDTQYF
-	-	TRBV15	TRBJ2-2	TGTGCCACCAGCAGGCGCCAGGGGAACACCGGGGAGCTGTTTTTT	CATSRRQGNTGELFF
-	-	TRBV19	TRBJ2-5	TGTGCCAGTAGTAGTATTGGGGGAGGCAAAGAGACCCAGTACTTC	CASSSIGGGKETQYF
-	-	TRBV10-2	TRBJ1-6	TGCGCCAGCAGGGAAAGGATACGATCGTATAATTCACCCCTCCACTTT	CASRERIRSYNSPLHF
-	-	TRBV6-5	TRBJ2-2	TGTGCCAGCAGTTATGTTCTTTCCGGCGGGGAGCTGTTTTTT	CASSYVLSGGELFF
-	-	TRBV9	TRBJ1-2	TGTGCCAGCAGCGTAGGGTTGGGGGGCATAGGCTACACCTTC	CASSVGLGGIGYTF
-	-	TRBV7-2	TRBJ2-5	TGTGCCAGCAGCTTAGTTGGTACAGGGTGGGACTTC	CASSLVGTGWDF
-	-	TRBV6-6	TRBJ1-5	TGTGCCAGCAGGGAAGGGACAATAAATCAGCCCCAGCATTTT	CASREGTINQPQHF